This T cell receptor (beta chain) was profiled in a study of OX40 agonist ivuxolimab in advanced cancers. Whole-study findings and limits: Both blood CD4+ and CD8+ T cells showed clonal growth by week 6 at 0.1 to 3.0 mg/kg. Among some nonresponders, normalized T-cell clonal expansion was also low.

Germline lookup yields CDR1 SGHTA and CDR2 FQGNSA. The CDR3 extends over 15 amino acids. V was clipped by 5 bases and J by 3 bases, with 17 bases between them. Autoimmune disease history or systemic immunosuppression meant exclusion. A remark on this clone: What it binds is unknown.

Here immunoSEQ multiplex PCR was the method, and the copy in TCRdb shows in-frame clones only, minus some. The repertoire holds 75,000 to 100,000 clones, with about four fifths as singletons. This sequence was found in an adult with an advanced solid tumor such as melanoma, head and neck, liver or kidney cancer. The chain joins TRBV7-2 to TRBJ2-7; tentatively, D is TRBD1 or TRBD2 (7 bases each). The material sequenced was CD4+ or CD8+ T cells sorted from blood, taken in a trial of the OX40 agonist ivuxolimab. The CDR3 DNA sequence: TGTGCCAGCAGCCCCCGGGGAGGGGGCGGCTACGAGCAGTACTTC. This encodes CASSPRGGGGYEQYF.